The present T cell receptor beta chain was sequenced within a study of blood T cell repertoires in COVID-19. Study-wide background: COVID-19 samples collected from the United States, Italy and Spain covered acute and convalescent phases.

The CDR3 is made up of 18 amino acids. Germline loops: CDR1 KGHSH, CDR2 LQKENI. Trimming shortened V by 0 bases and J by 1 base, and 16 bases separated the two germline ends. The protocol was immunoSEQ multiplex PCR, while the TCRdb copy is restricted to in-frame clones and leaves out a portion. This table has around 250,000 clones, over 70% appearing once. The chain carries TRBV18 and TRBJ2-1; D is unclear. The material sequenced was PBMCs or T cells enriched from blood (not recorded which). This receptor was obtained from a woman in her thirties or forties who had been exposed to COVID-19. The CDR3 region is CASSPPGIKRSSYNEQFF. Written as DNA, the CDR3 is TGTGCCAGCTCACCACCAGGCATAAAGAGGAGTTCCTACAATGAGCAGTTCTTC. The full variable domain, completed using reference TRBV18 and TRBJ2-1, is NAGVMQNPRHLVRRRGQEARLRCSPMKGHSHVYWYRQLPEEGLKFMVYLQKENIIDESGMPKERFSAEFPKEGPSILRIQQVVRGDSAAYFCASSPPGIKRSSYNEQFFGPGTRLTVL.